Following are 18 T cell receptor beta chains from one sample sequenced in a study of blood T cell repertoires in COVID-19. Repertoires were generated with immunoSEQ multiplex PCR, while TCRdb's copy carries only in-frame clones and drops some. There are around 25,000 clones in the sample; 87% occur only once, and roughly 8.3% lies in the top ten. The sequenced sample consisted of peripheral blood. The receptors were sampled from a human donor with active COVID-19. The donor label of this sample is uncertain.

J is TRBJ2-7 and V is TRBV11-2; D call uncertain. The CDR3 runs to 16 residues. Trimming removed 0 bases at V and 5 bases at J, with 17 bases between. From germline, CDR1 is SGHAT and CDR2 FQNNGV. CDR3 coding DNA: TGTGCCAGCAGCTTAGATAGGCCAGCCGCGGTTCACGAGCAGTACTTC. It translates to CASSLDRPAAVHEQYF.

The chain is built from TRBV7-9 and TRBJ2-7, with a possible D match to TRBD1 (6 bases). Germline V CDR1 and CDR2: SEHNR, FQNEAQ (reference sequence). The CDR3 consists of 14 residues. Deletions cut 5 bases from V and 5 bases from J, with 16 bases between. The CDR3 spells CASSILGRGNEQYF. The DNA for the CDR3 is TGTGCCAGCAGCATCCTGGGCAGGGGCAACGAGCAGTACTTC.

This chain links TRBV28 with TRBJ2-1; TRBD2 matches 9 bases. Trimming took 2 bases from V and 7 from J; bases not matched to a gene: 9. Germline values: CDR1 MDHEN, CDR2 SYDVKM. The CDR3 totals 16 residues. CDR3 protein: CASSLGSGSLLNEQFF. The CDR3 nucleotides are TGTGCCAGCAGTTTAGGTAGCGGGAGTTTGTTAAATGAGCAGTTCTTC.

The chain employs TRBV30 and TRBJ2-1; 9 bases are a match to TRBD2. The junction had 9 bases not matched to a gene; V was cut back by 5 bases and J by 7 bases. Germline lookup yields CDR1 GTSNPN and CDR2 SVGIG (reference sequence). This CDR3 region has 14 residues. This CDR3 reads CAWQRLAGWNEQFF. In DNA form, the CDR3 reads TGTGCCTGGCAAAGGCTAGCGGGATGGAATGAGCAGTTCTTC. The full variable domain, with the rest looked up from reference TRBV30 and TRBJ2-1, is SQTIHQWPATLVQPVGSPLSLECTVEGTSNPNLYWYRQAAGRGLQLLFYSVGIGQISSEVPQNLSASRPQDRQFILSSKKLLLSDSGFYLCAWQRLAGWNEQFFGPGTRLTVL.

CDR3 region: CAWRGVGEQFF. The DNA of the CDR3 is TGTGCCTGGAGGGGAGTCGGTGAGCAGTTCTTC. V usage is TRBV30 and J usage is TRBJ2-1, with D perhaps TRBD2 (5 bases). The germline gives CDR1 GTSNPN, CDR2 SVGIG (reference sequence). This CDR3 region has 11 residues. V was clipped by 3 bases and J by 9 bases, with 9 bases between them.

The rearrangement joins TRBV4-3 to TRBJ2-7; maybe TRBD2 (5 bases). The CDR3 consists of 15 residues. Germline V gene data show CDR1 as LGHNA and CDR2 as YSLEER. Trimming cost V 4 bases and J 0 bases, with 13 bases left between them. CDR3 sequence reads: CASSPNFGISYEQYF. The CDR3 nucleotides read TGCGCCAGCAGCCCTAACTTCGGGATCTCCTACGAGCAGTACTTC.

Here the CDR3 reads CASSTSSGRAGELFF. Here the CDR3 DNA reads TGTGCCAGCAGCACTTCTAGCGGGAGGGCCGGGGAGCTGTTTTTT. This chain links TRBV3-1 (or the pseudogene TRBV3-2) with TRBJ2-2; 12 bases are shared with TRBD2. Germline trimming cut 5 bases from V and 6 bases from J; bases unmatched to any gene: 4. The CDR3 extends over 15 amino acids. Germline CDR1 reads LGHDT; CDR2 reads YNNKEL (reference sequence).

This sequence joins TRBV11-3 and TRBJ2-7, with D tentatively TRBD1 (5 bases). The V end lost 3 bases, the J end lost 3 bases, and 15 bases lay between the germline ends. Looked up from germline, CDR1 is SGHNT and CDR2 is YENEEA. The CDR3 extends over 15 amino acids. As DNA, the CDR3 is TGTGCCAGCAGCTTGGAAGGACAAGGCAGCTACGAGCAGTACTTC. As protein: CASSLEGQGSYEQYF.

The chain recombines TRBV23-1 with TRBJ1-1, with 8 positions matching TRBD1. TRBV23-1 is sorted into the ORF group, with uncertain function. V was pared by 4 bases and J by 2 bases, with 12 bases of the junction left unmatched. The CDR3 runs to 17 residues. The CDR3 loop is CASSPGEARGPNTEAFF. The CDR3 region has the DNA TGCGCCAGCAGTCCAGGAGAGGCCAGGGGGCCTAACACTGAAGCTTTCTTT.

The rearrangement uses TRBV5-6 and TRBJ2-7, with 10 nucleotides matching TRBD2. CDR1 SGHDT and CDR2 YYEEEE come from the germline V gene. The CDR3 contains 16 residues. The junction had 9 bases not matched to a gene; V was cut back by 3 bases and J by 3 bases. Here the CDR3 DNA reads TGTGCCAGCAGCTCGTTGCTAGCGGGAGTTCTCTACGAGCAGTACTTC. This gives the protein CASSSLLAGVLYEQYF.

The chain uses TRBV5-5 and TRBJ2-1; 7 nucleotides match TRBD2. The CDR3 totals 15 residues. The junction had 7 bases not matched to a gene; V was cut back by 0 bases and J by 7 bases. Germline V gene sequence: CDR1 SGHKS, CDR2 YYEKEE (reference sequence). CDR3 sequence (DNA): TGTGCCAGCAGCTTGGTCGGGACTACGGGTAATGAGCAGTTCTTC. Translation: CASSLVGTTGNEQFF.

This sequence joins TRBV6-6 and TRBJ2-7, with 8 positions matching TRBD2. Trimming at V came to 2 bases and at J to 6 bases, leaving 9 bases not matched to a gene. This CDR3 spans 15 amino acids. Germline CDR1 is MNHNY and CDR2 is SVGAGI (reference sequence). The CDR3 is CASSYPTGRGGEQYF. CDR3 sequence (DNA): TGTGCCAGCAGTTACCCTACAGGACGGGGGGGCGAGCAGTACTTC.

This clone occurred a few times. The rearrangement uses TRBV5-4 and TRBJ2-2, with 10 bases fitting TRBD1. The V gene's germline CDR1 is SGHNT and CDR2 YYREEE (reference sequence). This CDR3 is 15 amino acids long. Trimming at V came to 6 bases and at J to 8 bases, leaving 10 bases not matched to a gene. The CDR3 DNA follows: TGTGCCAGCAAGAATTCCGGGACAGGGGTGGGGGAGCTGTTTTTT. It encodes CASKNSGTGVGELFF.

The V and J genes are TRBV28 and TRBJ2-7; no clear D gene. The CDR3 has 13 residues. Germline CDR1 reads MDHEN; CDR2 reads SYDVKM. Trimming removed 2 bases from V and 2 bases from J, with 7 bases in between. The CDR3 sequence: CASSLIYPYEQYF. The CDR3 DNA is TGTGCCAGCAGTTTAATATATCCCTACGAGCAGTACTTC.

The chain links TRBV30 to TRBJ2-1; tentatively, D is TRBD1 (6 bases). Deletions cut 4 bases from V and 8 bases from J, with 15 bases between. CDR1 and CDR2 (germline): GTSNPN, SVGIG (reference sequence). The CDR3 runs to 13 residues. CDR3 DNA: TGTGCCTGGAATTCGTTAGGGGGAGATGAGCAGTTCTTC. Amino acid sequence: CAWNSLGGDEQFF.

The genes are TRBV28 and TRBJ2-1; 9 nucleotides match TRBD2. Germline V CDR1 and CDR2: MDHEN, SYDVKM. The V and J ends lost 5 bases and 14 bases, in that order; junction bases with no gene match: 13. This CDR3 has 14 residues. The CDR3 coding sequence is TGTGCCAGCAGTCCCACTAGCGGGTCCGGCTTCGAGTTCTTC. Protein product: CASSPTSGSGFEFF.

V gene TRBV3-1 (or the pseudogene TRBV3-2) combines with J gene TRBJ2-1, with 11 bases that match TRBD2. Germline values: CDR1 LGHDT, CDR2 YNNKEL (reference sequence). CDR3 size: 16 residues. The V and J ends lost 3 bases and 7 bases, in that order; junction bases with no gene match: 8. The CDR3 spells CASSQQLAGVSNEQFF. The CDR3 DNA follows: TGTGCCAGCAGCCAGCAACTAGCGGGAGTTAGTAATGAGCAGTTCTTC.

The rearrangement links TRBV28 to TRBJ1-2; the match to TRBD1 covers 9 bases. The CDR3 runs to 15 residues. In germline, CDR1 is MDHEN, CDR2 SYDVKM. J gave up 8 bases and V 5 bases, and 12 bases lay outside the gene matches. Here the CDR3 DNA reads TGTGCCAGCAGTCTAGCTGGGACAGGGAGAGGCGGCTACACCTTC. Protein sequence: CASSLAGTGRGGYTF.